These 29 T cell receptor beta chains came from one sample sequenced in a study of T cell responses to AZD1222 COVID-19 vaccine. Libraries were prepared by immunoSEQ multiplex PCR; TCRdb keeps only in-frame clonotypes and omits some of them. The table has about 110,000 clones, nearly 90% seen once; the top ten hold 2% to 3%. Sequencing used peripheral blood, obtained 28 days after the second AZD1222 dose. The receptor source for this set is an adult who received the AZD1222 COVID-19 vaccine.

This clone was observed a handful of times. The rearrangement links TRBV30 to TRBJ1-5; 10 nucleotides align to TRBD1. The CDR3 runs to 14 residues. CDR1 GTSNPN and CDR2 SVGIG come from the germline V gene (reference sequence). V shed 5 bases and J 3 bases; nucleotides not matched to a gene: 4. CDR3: CAWGRQGANQPQHF. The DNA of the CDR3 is TGTGCCTGGGGGCGACAGGGGGCCAATCAGCCCCAGCATTTT.

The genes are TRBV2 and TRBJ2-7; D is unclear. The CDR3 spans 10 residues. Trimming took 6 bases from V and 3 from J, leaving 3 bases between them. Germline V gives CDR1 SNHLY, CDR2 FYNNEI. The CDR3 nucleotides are TGTGCCAGCAGGAGCTACGAGCAGTACTTC. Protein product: CASRSYEQYF.

CDR3 protein: CASSLRAMDFYEQYF. The CDR3, as DNA: TGTGCCAGCAGCCTACGGGCCATGGACTTCTACGAGCAGTACTTC. The chain has TRBV5-7 and TRBJ2-7; the D gene is possibly TRBD2 (5 bases). TRBV5-7 is an ORF, with its function uncertain. Deletions cut 4 bases from V and 3 bases from J, with 17 bases between. The CDR3 totals 15 residues.

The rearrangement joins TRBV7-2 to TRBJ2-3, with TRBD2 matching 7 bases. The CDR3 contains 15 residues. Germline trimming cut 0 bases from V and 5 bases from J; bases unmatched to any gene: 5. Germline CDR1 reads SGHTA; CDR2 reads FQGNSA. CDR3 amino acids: CASSLAMAGVDTQYF. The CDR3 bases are TGTGCCAGCAGCTTAGCAATGGCGGGAGTAGATACGCAGTATTTT.

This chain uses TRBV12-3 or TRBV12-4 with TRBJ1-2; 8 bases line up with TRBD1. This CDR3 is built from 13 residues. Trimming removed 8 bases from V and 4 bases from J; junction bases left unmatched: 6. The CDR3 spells CASARQGRYGYTF. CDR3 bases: TGTGCCAGCGCCAGACAGGGGCGCTATGGCTACACCTTC.

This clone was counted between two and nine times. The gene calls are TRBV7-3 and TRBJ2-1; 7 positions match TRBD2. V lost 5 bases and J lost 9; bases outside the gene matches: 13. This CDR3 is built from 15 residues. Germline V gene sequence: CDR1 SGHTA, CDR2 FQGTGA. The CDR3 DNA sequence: TGTGCCAGCAGCGGGTCGGGCGGGAGAACTGGTGAGCAGTTCTTC. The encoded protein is CASSGSGGRTGEQFF.

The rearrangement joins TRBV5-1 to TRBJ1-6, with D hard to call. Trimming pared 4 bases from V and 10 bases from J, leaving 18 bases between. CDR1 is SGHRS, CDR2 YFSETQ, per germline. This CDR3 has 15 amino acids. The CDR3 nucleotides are TGCGCCAGCAGCATACCGACCCCTGGAGGGTCACCCCTCCACTTT. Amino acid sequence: CASSIPTPGGSPLHF.

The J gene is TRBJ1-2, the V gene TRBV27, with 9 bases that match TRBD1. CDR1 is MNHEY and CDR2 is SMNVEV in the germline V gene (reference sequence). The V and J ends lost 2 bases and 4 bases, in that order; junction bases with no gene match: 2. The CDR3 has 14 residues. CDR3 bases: TGTGCCAGCAGTTTAACGACAGGGGGCTATGGCTACACCTTC. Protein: CASSLTTGGYGYTF.

CDR3 in DNA: TGTGCCAGCAGCTTAGCCGTGGGACCATCCTACGAGCAGTACTTC. Protein product: CASSLAVGPSYEQYF. The genes are TRBV7-8 and TRBJ2-7; either TRBD1 or TRBD2 may fit D (5 bases each). CDR3 length: 15 residues. Deletions cut 0 bases from V and 1 base from J, with 10 bases between. Germline CDR1 reads SGHVS; CDR2 reads FQNEAQ.

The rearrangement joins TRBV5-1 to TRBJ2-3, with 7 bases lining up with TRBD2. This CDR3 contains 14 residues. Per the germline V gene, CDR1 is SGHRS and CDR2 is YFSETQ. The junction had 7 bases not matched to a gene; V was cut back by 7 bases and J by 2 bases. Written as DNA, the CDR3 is TGCGCCAGCCGAGCTAGCGGATACACAGATACGCAGTATTTT. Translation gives CASRASGYTDTQYF.

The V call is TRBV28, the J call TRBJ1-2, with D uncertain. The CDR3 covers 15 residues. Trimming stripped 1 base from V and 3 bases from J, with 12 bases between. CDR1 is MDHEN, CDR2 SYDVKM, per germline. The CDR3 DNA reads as TGTGCCAGCAGTTTATATATTGTGCAGGACTATGGCTACACCTTC. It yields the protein CASSLYIVQDYGYTF.

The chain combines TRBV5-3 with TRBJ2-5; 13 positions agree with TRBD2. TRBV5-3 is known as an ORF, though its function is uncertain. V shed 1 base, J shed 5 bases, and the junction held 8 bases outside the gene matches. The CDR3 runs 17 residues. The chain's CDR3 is CARSLNWTSGGKETQYF. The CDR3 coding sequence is TGTGCCAGAAGCTTGAACTGGACTAGCGGGGGAAAGGAGACCCAGTACTTC.

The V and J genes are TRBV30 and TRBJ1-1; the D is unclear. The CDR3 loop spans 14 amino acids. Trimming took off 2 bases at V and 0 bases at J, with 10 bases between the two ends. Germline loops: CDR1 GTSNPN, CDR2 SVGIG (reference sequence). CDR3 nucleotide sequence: TGTGCCTGGAGTCTAGGACGGATGAACACTGAAGCTTTCTTT. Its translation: CAWSLGRMNTEAFF.

CDR3 nucleotides: TGTGCCAGTAGTAAGGGACTAGCGGGCTCGAACACCGGGGAGCTGTTTTTT. The encoded protein is CASSKGLAGSNTGELFF. The chain recombines TRBV19 with TRBJ2-2, with 12 nucleotides matching TRBD2. The CDR3 contains 17 residues. Germline lookup yields CDR1 LNHDA and CDR2 SQIVND (reference sequence). The trim removed 4 bases at V and 0 bases at J, leaving 3 bases unmatched.

CDR3 DNA: TGTGCCTACCATCTGGGACTAGCGGGATTTGTTGAGCAGTTCTTC. Amino acid sequence: CAYHLGLAGFVEQFF. V and J are TRBV30 and TRBJ2-1, with 13 bases fitting TRBD2. Germline lookup yields CDR1 GTSNPN and CDR2 SVGIG (reference sequence). With 7 bases clipped from V and 9 bases from J, the junction kept 12 bases outside the gene matches. The CDR3 extends over 15 amino acids.

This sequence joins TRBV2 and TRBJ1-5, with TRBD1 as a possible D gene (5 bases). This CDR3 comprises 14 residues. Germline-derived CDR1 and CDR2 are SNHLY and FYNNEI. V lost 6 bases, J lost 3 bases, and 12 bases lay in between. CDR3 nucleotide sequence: TGTGCCAGCAGCGGGGGTTGGTTCAATCAGCCCCAGCATTTT. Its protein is CASSGGWFNQPQHF.

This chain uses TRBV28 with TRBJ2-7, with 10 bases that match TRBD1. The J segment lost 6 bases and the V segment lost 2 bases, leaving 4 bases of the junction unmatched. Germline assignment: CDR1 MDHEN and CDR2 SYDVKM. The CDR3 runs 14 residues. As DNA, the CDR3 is TGTGCCAGCAGTTTAAGACAGGGGGCCTTCGAGCAGTACTTC. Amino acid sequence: CASSLRQGAFEQYF.

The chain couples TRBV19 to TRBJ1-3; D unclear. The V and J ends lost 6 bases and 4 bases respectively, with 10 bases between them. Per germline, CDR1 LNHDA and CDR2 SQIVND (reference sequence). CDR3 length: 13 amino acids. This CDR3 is CASSDGGGNTIYF. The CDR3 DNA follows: TGTGCCAGTAGCGATGGCGGGGGAAACACCATATATTTT.

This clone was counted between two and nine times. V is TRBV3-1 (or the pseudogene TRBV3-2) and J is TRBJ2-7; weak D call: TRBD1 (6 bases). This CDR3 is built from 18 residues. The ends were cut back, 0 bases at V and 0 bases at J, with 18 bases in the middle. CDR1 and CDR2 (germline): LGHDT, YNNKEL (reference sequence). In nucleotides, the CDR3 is TGTGCCAGCAGCCAAGACCATCTTTCGGCAGGGGCCTCCTACGAGCAGTACTTC. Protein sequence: CASSQDHLSAGASYEQYF.

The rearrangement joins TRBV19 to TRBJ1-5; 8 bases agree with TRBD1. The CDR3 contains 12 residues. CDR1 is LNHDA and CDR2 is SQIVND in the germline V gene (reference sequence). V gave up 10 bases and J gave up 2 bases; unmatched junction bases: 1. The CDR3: CATTGGNQPQHF. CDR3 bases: TGTGCCACGACAGGGGGCAATCAGCCCCAGCATTTT.

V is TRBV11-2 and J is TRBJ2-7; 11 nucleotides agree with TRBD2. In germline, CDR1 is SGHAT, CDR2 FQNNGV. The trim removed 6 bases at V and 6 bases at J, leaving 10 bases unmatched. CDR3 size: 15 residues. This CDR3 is CASSRGIAGGFEQYF. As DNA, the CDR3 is TGTGCCAGCAGTCGTGGGATAGCGGGAGGGTTCGAGCAGTACTTC. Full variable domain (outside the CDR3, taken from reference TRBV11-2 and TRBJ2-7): EAGVAQSPRYKIIEKRQSVAFWCNPISGHATLYWYQQILGQGPKLLIQFQNNGVVDDSQLPKDRFSAERLKGVDSTLKIQPAKLEDSAVYLCASSRGIAGGFEQYFGPGTRLTVT.

CDR3 protein: CASSFMGEQFF. The CDR3 DNA reads TGTGCCAGCAGCTTCATGGGTGAGCAGTTCTTC. The genes are TRBV7-9 and TRBJ2-1; no firm D call. The germline V and J ends were trimmed by 3 bases and 9 bases, with 6 bases remaining between them. Per germline, CDR1 SEHNR and CDR2 FQNEAQ (reference sequence). This CDR3 is 11 amino acids long.

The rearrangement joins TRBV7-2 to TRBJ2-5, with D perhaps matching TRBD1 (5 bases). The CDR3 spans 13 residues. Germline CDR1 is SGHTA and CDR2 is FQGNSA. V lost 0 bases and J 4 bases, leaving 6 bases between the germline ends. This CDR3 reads CASSLARAETQYF. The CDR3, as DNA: TGTGCCAGCAGCTTAGCCAGGGCAGAGACCCAGTACTTC.

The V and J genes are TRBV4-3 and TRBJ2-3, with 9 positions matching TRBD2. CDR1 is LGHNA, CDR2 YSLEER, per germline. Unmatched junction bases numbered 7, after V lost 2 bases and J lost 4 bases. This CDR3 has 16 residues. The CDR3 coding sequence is TGCGCCAGCAGCCAAATTAGCGGGAGCTCGCCAGATACGCAGTATTTT. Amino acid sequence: CASSQISGSSPDTQYF.

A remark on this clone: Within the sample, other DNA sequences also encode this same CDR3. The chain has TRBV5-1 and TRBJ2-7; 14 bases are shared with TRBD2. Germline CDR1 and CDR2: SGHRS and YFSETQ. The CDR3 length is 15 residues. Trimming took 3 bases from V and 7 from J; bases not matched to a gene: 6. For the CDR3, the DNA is TGCGCCAGCAGCTCGGGACTAGCGGGAGTAGGGGAGCAGTACTTC. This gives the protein CASSSGLAGVGEQYF.

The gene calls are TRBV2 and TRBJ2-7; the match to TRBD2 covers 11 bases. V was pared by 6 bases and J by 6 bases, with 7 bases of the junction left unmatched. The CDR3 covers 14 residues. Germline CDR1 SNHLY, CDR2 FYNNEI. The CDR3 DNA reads TGTGCCAGCAGCGTAGCGGGAGGGTCTGTCGAGCAGTACTTC. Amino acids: CASSVAGGSVEQYF.

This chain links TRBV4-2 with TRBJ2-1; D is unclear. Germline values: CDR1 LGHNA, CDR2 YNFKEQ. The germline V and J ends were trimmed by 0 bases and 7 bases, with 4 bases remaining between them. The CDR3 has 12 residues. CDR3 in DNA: TGTGCCAGCAGCCAAGATAGGAATGAGCAGTTCTTC. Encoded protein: CASSQDRNEQFF.

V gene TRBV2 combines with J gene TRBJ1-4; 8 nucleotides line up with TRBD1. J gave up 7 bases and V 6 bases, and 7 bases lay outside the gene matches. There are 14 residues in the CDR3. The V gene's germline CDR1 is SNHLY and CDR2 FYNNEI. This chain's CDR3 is CASRLTGVGEKLFF. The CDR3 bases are TGTGCCAGCAGGCTGACAGGGGTTGGTGAAAAACTGTTTTTT. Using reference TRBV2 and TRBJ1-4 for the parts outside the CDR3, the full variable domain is EPEVTQTPSHQVTQMGQEVILRCVPISNHLYFYWYRQILGQKVEFLVSFYNNEISEKSEIFDDQFSVERPDGSNFTLKIRSTKLEDSAMYFCASRLTGVGEKLFFGSGTQLSVL.

As DNA, the CDR3 is TGCGCCAGCAGCTTGTTAGGGAGCTCCTACGAGCAGTACTTC. Translating it yields CASSLLGSSYEQYF. The rearrangement links TRBV5-1 to TRBJ2-7, with a possible D match to TRBD2 (5 bases). The CDR3 runs 14 residues. V lost 1 base and J 0 bases, leaving 8 bases between the germline ends. The V gene's germline CDR1 is SGHRS and CDR2 YFSETQ. The full variable domain, its missing parts supplied by reference TRBV5-1 and TRBJ2-7, is KAGVTQTPRYLIKTRGQQVTLSCSPISGHRSVSWYQQTPGQGLQFLFEYFSETQRNKGNFPGRFSGRQFSNSRSEMNVSTLELGDSALYLCASSLLGSSYEQYFGPGTRLTVT.